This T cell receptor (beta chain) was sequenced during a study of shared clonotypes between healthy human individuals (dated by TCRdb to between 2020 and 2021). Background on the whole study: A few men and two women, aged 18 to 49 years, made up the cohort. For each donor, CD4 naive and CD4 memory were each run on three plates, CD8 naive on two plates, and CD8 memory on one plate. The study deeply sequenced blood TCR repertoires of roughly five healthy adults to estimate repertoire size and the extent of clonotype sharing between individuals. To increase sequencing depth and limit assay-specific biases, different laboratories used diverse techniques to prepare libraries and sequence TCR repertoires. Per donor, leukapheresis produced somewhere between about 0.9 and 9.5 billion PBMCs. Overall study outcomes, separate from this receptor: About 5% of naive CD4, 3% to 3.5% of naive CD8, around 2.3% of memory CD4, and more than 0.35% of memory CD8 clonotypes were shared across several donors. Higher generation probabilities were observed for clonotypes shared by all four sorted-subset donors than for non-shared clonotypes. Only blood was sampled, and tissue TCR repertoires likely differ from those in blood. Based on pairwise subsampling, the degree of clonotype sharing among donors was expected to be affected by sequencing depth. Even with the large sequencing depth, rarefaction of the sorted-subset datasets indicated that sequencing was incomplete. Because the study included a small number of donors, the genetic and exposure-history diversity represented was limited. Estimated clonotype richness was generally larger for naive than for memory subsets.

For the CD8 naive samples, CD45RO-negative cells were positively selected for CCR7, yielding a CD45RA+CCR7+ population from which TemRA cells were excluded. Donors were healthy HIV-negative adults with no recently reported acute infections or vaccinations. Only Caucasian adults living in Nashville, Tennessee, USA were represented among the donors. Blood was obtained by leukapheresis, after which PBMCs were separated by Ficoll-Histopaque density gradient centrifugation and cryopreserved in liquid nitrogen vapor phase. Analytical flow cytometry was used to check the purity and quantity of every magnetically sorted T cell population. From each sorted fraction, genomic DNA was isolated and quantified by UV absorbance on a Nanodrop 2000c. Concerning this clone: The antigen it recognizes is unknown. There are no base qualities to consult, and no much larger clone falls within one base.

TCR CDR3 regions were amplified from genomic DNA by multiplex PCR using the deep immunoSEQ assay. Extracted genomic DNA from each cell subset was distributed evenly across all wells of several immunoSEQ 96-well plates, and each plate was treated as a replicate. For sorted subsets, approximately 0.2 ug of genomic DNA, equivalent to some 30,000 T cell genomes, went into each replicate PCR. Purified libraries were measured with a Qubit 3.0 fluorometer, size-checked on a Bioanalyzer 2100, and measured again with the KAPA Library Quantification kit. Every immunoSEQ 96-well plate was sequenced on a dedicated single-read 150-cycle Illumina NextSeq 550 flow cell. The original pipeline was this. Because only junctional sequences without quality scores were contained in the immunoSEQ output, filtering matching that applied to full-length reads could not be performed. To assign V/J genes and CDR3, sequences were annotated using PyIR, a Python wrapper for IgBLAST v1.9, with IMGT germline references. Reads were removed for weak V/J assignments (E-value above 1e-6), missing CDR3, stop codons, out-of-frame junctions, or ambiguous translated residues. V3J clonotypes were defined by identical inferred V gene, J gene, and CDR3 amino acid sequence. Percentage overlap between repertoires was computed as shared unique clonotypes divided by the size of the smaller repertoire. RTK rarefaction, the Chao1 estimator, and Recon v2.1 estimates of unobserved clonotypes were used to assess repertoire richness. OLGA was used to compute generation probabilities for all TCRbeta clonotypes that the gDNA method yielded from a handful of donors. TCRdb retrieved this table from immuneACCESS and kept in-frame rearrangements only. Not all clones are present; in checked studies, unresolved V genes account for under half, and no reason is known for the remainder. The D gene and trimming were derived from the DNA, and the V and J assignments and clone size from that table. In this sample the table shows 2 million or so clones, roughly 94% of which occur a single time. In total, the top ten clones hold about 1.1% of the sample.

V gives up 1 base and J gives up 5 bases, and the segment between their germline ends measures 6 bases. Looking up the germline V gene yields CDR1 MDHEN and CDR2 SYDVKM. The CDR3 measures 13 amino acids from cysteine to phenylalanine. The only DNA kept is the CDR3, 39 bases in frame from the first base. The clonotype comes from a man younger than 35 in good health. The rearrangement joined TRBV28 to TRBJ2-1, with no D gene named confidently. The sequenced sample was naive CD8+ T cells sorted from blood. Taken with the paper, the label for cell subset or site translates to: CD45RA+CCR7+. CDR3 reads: CASSLFLNNEQFF. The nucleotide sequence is TGTGCCAGCAGTTTATTTCTCAACAATGAGCAGTTCTTC.